A single sample gave rise to the 19 T cell receptor beta chains below, sequenced in a study of CD8+CD57+ T cells in acquired aplastic anemia. TCR beta VDJ and CDR3 were profiled, and genomic DNA was the template. TCRdb reprocessed the reads with MiXCR, giving one entry per CDR3 protein. The sample has about 70,000 distinct CDR3 sequences; roughly half are singletons. The sequencing input was sorted CD4+, CD8+, or CD8+CD57+ T cells (not recorded which) from PBMCs. Receptors were obtained from a human donor in good health, serving as a control.

This clonotype is medium-sized within its sample. The V gene is TRBV2, the J gene TRBJ1-5; no clear D gene. This CDR3 has 14 residues. Trimming cost V 3 bases and J 0 bases, with 6 bases left between them. Per germline, CDR1 SNHLY and CDR2 FYNNEI. As DNA, the CDR3 is TGTGCCAGCAGTGATGGGGATAGCAATCAGCCCCAGCATTTT. Amino acids: CASSDGDSNQPQHF.

This clonotype was counted many times. The chain has TRBV7-2 and TRBJ2-7; TRBD2 matches 13 bases. Germline loops: CDR1 SGHTA, CDR2 FQGNSA. The CDR3 totals 18 residues. V was clipped by 5 bases and J by 0 bases; unmatched bases: 10. CDR3 amino acids: CASSTSGTSGKNSYEQYF. Here the CDR3 DNA reads TGTGCCAGCAGCACATCCGGGACTAGCGGGAAAAACTCCTACGAGCAGTACTTC. Complete variable domain (other parts from reference TRBV7-2 and TRBJ2-7): GAGVSQSPSNKVTEKGKDVELRCDPISGHTALYWYRQSLGQGLEFLIYFQGNSAPDKSGLPSDRFSAERTGGSVSTLTIQRTQQEDSAVYLCASSTSGTSGKNSYEQYFGPGTRLTVT.

This clonotype was observed at least ten times. V and J are TRBV4-3 and TRBJ2-7; 9 bases are shared with TRBD1. This CDR3 region has 15 residues. V lost 3 bases, J lost 6 bases, and 9 bases stayed unmatched. CDR1 is LGHNA and CDR2 is YSLEER in the germline V gene. In DNA form, the CDR3 reads TGCGCCAGCAGCCAGGGCGGGACAGGGCTGTTCGAGCAGTACTTC. Encoded protein: CASSQGGTGLFEQYF.

This rearrangement joins TRBV2 to TRBJ2-5; 7 bases agree with TRBD2. CDR3 length: 13 amino acids. Germline lookup yields CDR1 SNHLY and CDR2 FYNNEI. V lost 6 bases, J lost 3 bases, and 4 bases stayed unmatched. CDR3 in amino acids: CASSTSVEETQYF. For the CDR3, the DNA is TGTGCCAGCAGCACTAGCGTTGAAGAGACCCAGTACTTC. The full variable domain, completed using reference TRBV2 and TRBJ2-5, is EPEVTQTPSHQVTQMGQEVILRCVPISNHLYFYWYRQILGQKVEFLVSFYNNEISEKSEIFDDQFSVERPDGSNFTLKIRSTKLEDSAMYFCASSTSVEETQYFGPGTRLLVL.

In regard to this clonotype: At one of its ends the junction is not consistent with the germline gene, which may arise from a read error. The chain joins TRBV2 to TRBJ2-1; 11 bases are shared with TRBD2. Germline V CDR1 and CDR2: SNHLY, FYNNEI. This CDR3 has 18 amino acids. The DNA for the CDR3 is TGTGCCAGCAGTGATCGTCGGACTAGCGGGTATTCCTACAATGAGCAGTTCTTT. Translating gives CASSDRRTSGYSYNEQFF.

CDR3 sequence reads: CASRLTGGGTEAFF. The CDR3 region has the DNA TGTGCCAGCAGGCTCACAGGGGGCGGCACTGAAGCTTTCTTT. The gene calls are TRBV2 and TRBJ1-1, with 9 bases fitting TRBD1. After removal of 6 bases from V and 4 bases from J, the junction contained 6 bases not matched to a gene. Germline assignment: CDR1 SNHLY and CDR2 FYNNEI. CDR3 length: 14 residues.

At least ten counts were recorded for this clonotype. V gene TRBV6-1 combines with J gene TRBJ2-1; no reliable D call. V was shortened by 6 bases and J by 0 bases, with 6 bases between the two germline ends. There are 13 residues in the CDR3. CDR1 is MNHNS, CDR2 SASEGT, per germline. The CDR3 DNA follows: TGTGCCAGCAGACTGTACTCCTACAATGAGCAGTTCTTC. Its protein product is CASRLYSYNEQFF.

The rearrangement uses TRBV11-1 and TRBJ1-5; 12 bases align to TRBD1. Germline CDR1 is SGHAT and CDR2 is FQDESV (reference sequence). V shed 8 bases and J 6 bases; nucleotides not matched to a gene: 11. This CDR3 contains 16 residues. CDR3 nucleotides: TGTGCCAGCGGCGACGCCGGGACAGGGGGCCTTCAGCCCCAGCATTTT. It is translated as CASGDAGTGGLQPQHF.

Many counts were recorded for this clonotype. The chain is built from TRBV6-5 and TRBJ2-3, with D perhaps matching TRBD1 (6 bases). Germline CDR1 and CDR2: MNHEY and SVGAGI. V lost 6 bases to trimming and J lost 3 bases, with 16 bases between them. The CDR3 is 15 amino acids. The CDR3: CASSFGSTGTDTQYF. The CDR3 DNA reads TGTGCCAGCAGCTTTGGGTCCACAGGGACAGATACGCAGTATTTT.

This clonotype was recorded at least ten times. The chain joins TRBV9 to TRBJ1-2; 7 bases map to TRBD1. Germline CDR1 is SGDLS and CDR2 is YYNGEE. The CDR3 consists of 14 residues. With V trimmed by 0 bases and J by 2 bases, 1 base remained unmatched. Here the CDR3 reads CASSVDRGNYGYTF. For the CDR3, the DNA is TGTGCCAGCAGCGTAGACAGGGGAAACTATGGCTACACCTTC.

Within the sample, this clonotype is medium-sized (0.01 to 0.1%). The CDR3 loop is CSVEVEMTGSGNTIYF. The CDR3 coding sequence is TGCAGCGTTGAAGTTGAGATGACAGGCTCTGGAAACACCATATATTTT. This chain uses TRBV29-1 with TRBJ1-3; possibly TRBD1 for D (6 bases). CDR1 is SQVTM, CDR2 ANQGSEA, per germline. The CDR3 has 16 amino acids. Trimming shortened V by 1 base and J by 0 bases, and 13 bases separated the two germline ends.

This clonotype was picked up many times. The chain combines TRBV10-2 with TRBJ2-1; D unresolved. Germline CDR1 and CDR2: WSHSY and SAAADI. With 2 bases removed from V and 9 bases from J, the gap between germline ends came to 17 bases. The CDR3 spans 15 residues. The CDR3 DNA reads TGCGCCAGCAGTGAGGCTTGGCGGCTCTGGCGTGAGCAGTTCTTC. Translated: CASSEAWRLWREQFF.

Sample share makes this clonotype medium-sized. The chain has TRBV7-9 and TRBJ2-7; no clear D gene. Germline CDR1 SEHNR, CDR2 FQNEAQ (reference sequence). The CDR3 is made up of 12 amino acids. The germline V and J ends were trimmed by 2 bases and 6 bases, with 8 bases remaining between them. The CDR3 nucleotides are TGTGCCAGCAGCTTACATGTCCCCGAGCAGTACTTC. As protein: CASSLHVPEQYF.

The CDR3 region is CASSLAFDRGGYGYTF. The CDR3 DNA reads TGTGCCAGCAGCTTAGCCTTCGACAGGGGGGGCTATGGCTACACCTTC. This sequence joins TRBV11-1 and TRBJ1-2; TRBD1 matches at 9 bases. V gave up 0 bases and J gave up 4 bases; unmatched junction bases: 6. The CDR3 sequence is 16 residues long. The germline V gene has CDR1 SGHAT and CDR2 FQDESV (reference sequence).

This clonotype was detected many times. This chain uses TRBV9 with TRBJ2-1; 8 bases map to TRBD2. Trimming removed 3 bases from V and 4 bases from J; junction bases left unmatched: 3. The CDR3 contains 14 residues. Germline CDR1 reads SGDLS; CDR2 reads YYNGEE. In nucleotides, the CDR3 is TGTGCCAGCAGCGCGGGAGGGGAATACAATGAGCAGTTCTTC. Protein sequence: CASSAGGEYNEQFF.

This chain joins TRBV7-3 and TRBJ1-2; 8 positions agree with TRBD1. The CDR3 contains 15 residues. After removal of 0 bases from V and 4 bases from J, the junction contained 4 bases not matched to a gene. Germline assignment: CDR1 SGHTA and CDR2 FQGTGA. This CDR3 reads CASSLTSGTGYGYTF. The CDR3 nucleotides read TGTGCCAGCAGCTTAACTAGCGGGACAGGCTATGGCTACACCTTC.

The chain carries TRBV24-1 and TRBJ1-2; D might be TRBD1 (5 bases). CDR1 is KGHDR and CDR2 is SFDVKD in the germline V gene. The CDR3 loop spans 17 amino acids. Trimming took 4 bases from V and 5 from J, leaving 22 bases between them. The CDR3: CATSDFFATVPPYGYTF. The CDR3 nucleotides read TGTGCCACCAGTGACTTTTTCGCGACAGTACCTCCTTATGGCTACACCTTC.

The rearrangement uses TRBV19 and TRBJ1-3; weak D call: TRBD1 (5 bases). The V and J ends lost 11 bases and 7 bases respectively, with 21 bases between them. CDR3 size: 14 residues. Germline values: CDR1 LNHDA, CDR2 SQIVND (reference sequence). In DNA form, the CDR3 reads TGTGCCTCAAGCTGGGCAGGGAAGACCAACACCATATATTTT. Protein sequence: CASSWAGKTNTIYF.

This clonotype appeared many times. This chain uses TRBV9 with TRBJ2-3; 9 nucleotides match TRBD2. CDR3 size: 16 residues. Germline values: CDR1 SGDLS, CDR2 YYNGEE. V trimming: 1 base; J trimming: 2 bases; junction bases outside the gene matches: 5. The CDR3 DNA follows: TGTGCCAGCAGCGTAAGAGCGGGGGGATACACAGATACGCAGTATTTT. The encoded protein is CASSVRAGGYTDTQYF.